This entry is about one T cell receptor (beta chain). No antigen is known for it. These data belong to a study of CD8 T cells in ankylosing spondylitis. Study-wide results and limits: Apparently characteristic of ankylosing spondylitis blood was a TCR beta motif (under ten highly homologous variants). With a CD8+ phenotype, disease-linked clones were relatively rare in peripheral blood. Reports say disease-linked clones showed up significantly more in matched ankylosing spondylitis synovial fluid.

By quantitative 5'-RACE with molecular barcodes, the TCR beta libraries were made. TCRdb recomputed calls from the 5' RACE reads with MiXCR, one row per CDR3 protein. The sample holds more than 300,000 distinct CDR3 sequences, around 10% seen once. Germline CDR1 SGHRS, CDR2 YFSETQ. The CDR3 spans 14 residues. V lost 1 base and J lost 8, with 13 bases in between. This sequence originates from a female donor with ankylosing spondylitis or in good health (not recorded which). This chain uses TRBV5-1 with TRBJ2-1; D is possibly TRBD2 (6 bases). The sequenced material came from blood, either unsorted or a sorted T cell fraction (not recorded which). The CDR3 spells CASSLLPGVDEQFF. CDR3 nucleotide sequence: TGCGCCAGCAGCTTGTTGCCGGGGGTCGATGAGCAGTTCTTC. Using reference TRBV5-1 and TRBJ2-1 for the parts outside the CDR3, the full variable domain is KAGVTQTPRYLIKTRGQQVTLSCSPISGHRSVSWYQQTPGQGLQFLFEYFSETQRNKGNFPGRFSGRQFSNSRSEMNVSTLELGDSALYLCASSLLPGVDEQFFGPGTRLTVL.